This TCR beta chain was observed in a study of T cells in Graves' hyperthyroidism and ophthalmopathy. This clonotype turned up a few times. The investigators amplified TCR beta CDR3 regions from RNA transcripts. First-round RT-PCR with HTBI primers amplified the TCR CDR3 region. TCRdb called the multiplex PCR reads again in MiXCR, with one record for every CDR3 protein. The sample holds more than 450,000 distinct CDR3 sequences; just under 20% are singletons and the top ten take 40% to 50%. CDR1 and CDR2 from the germline V gene are SEHNR and FQNEAQ (reference sequence). V shed 2 bases and J 1 base; nucleotides not matched to a gene: 10. The CDR3 is made up of 18 amino acids.

Input material: blood. This TCR was recovered from a man aged 35 to 55 with Graves' ophthalmopathy. This sequence joins TRBV7-9 and TRBJ2-1; TRBD2 agrees at 8 bases. For the CDR3, the DNA is TGTGCCAGCAGCTTAAAGGGCCCGGGGGGGATTTCCTACAATGAGCAGTTCTTC. Residues: CASSLKGPGGISYNEQFF.